Sequencing of this T cell receptor (beta chain) was carried out in a study of blood T cell repertoires in COVID-19. The wider study: Collection of acute and convalescent COVID-19 samples took place in the United States, Italy and Spain. The analysed material was cDNA or gDNA that came from T cells, B-cell-depleted T cells, or PBMCs.

The study assigned cohorts using participant-reported clinical history. Either two negative PCRs, clearance, or symptom resolution qualified Cohort 3 donors as recovered. Per the germline V gene, CDR1 is SGHAT and CDR2 is FQDESV (reference sequence). The CDR3 spans 15 residues. The ends lost 5 bases at V and 3 bases at J; junction bases unmatched: 4. Some clones are missing from TCRdb's copy, which holds only in-frame ones; the method was immunoSEQ multiplex PCR. The sample lists about 200,000 clones; approximately 88% were seen once. The chain has TRBV11-1 and TRBJ2-2, with TRBD1 identical over 9 bases. The clonotype was recovered from a woman aged 18-29 years who had recovered from COVID-19. The sample comprised PBMCs or T cells enriched from blood (not recorded which). The CDR3 protein is CASSVGTGHTGELFF. The CDR3 DNA sequence: TGTGCCAGCAGCGTCGGGACAGGGCACACCGGGGAGCTGTTTTTT.